These 21 T cell receptor beta chains share one sample of origin, sequenced in a study of T cells expressing NK-cell markers (TCRdb year 2020). The library was prepared using 5' RACE. Instrument on record: Illumina HiSeq 2000. TCRdb reprocessed the reads and assigns one entry to each CDR3 protein sequence, leaving out DNA. The sample's clone listing holds about 400,000 distinct CDR3 sequences. The leading ten clones occupy around a tenth of the sample. Specimen: blood T cells: a sorted CD56 or NKG2C T cell subset, CD4+ or CD8+ T cells, or bulk PBMC T cells (not recorded which). The receptors shown here come from a woman between 45 and 65 years old in good health. Donor details come from another sample of the same person, matched by shared clones.

The V gene is TRBV3-1, the J gene TRBJ2-1; TCRdb's D call, TRBD2, is unchecked because there is no DNA. The germline CDR1 and CDR2 sequences are LGHDT and YNNKEL (reference sequence). The CDR3 consists of 14 residues. This chain's CDR3 is CASSGLVSYNEQFF.

The chain links TRBV27 to TRBJ2-1; checking the TCRdb D call of TRBD1 is not possible without DNA. CDR3 length: 15 amino acids. Germline loops: CDR1 MNHEY, CDR2 SMNVEV (reference sequence). CDR3 region: CASSFQPRTHNEQFF.

V is TRBV25-1 and J is TRBJ2-3. The germline V gene encodes CDR1 MGHDK and CDR2 SYGVNS. This CDR3 is built from 13 residues. CDR3 amino acids: CASSDQVKDTQYF.

The chain couples TRBV2 to TRBJ2-5; the TRBD2 assignment by TCRdb is unverifiable without DNA. The germline V gene has CDR1 SNHLY and CDR2 FYNNEI. The length of the CDR3 is 16 residues. This CDR3 reads CASSDRGAFGQETQYF.

The chain has TRBV11-2 and TRBJ1-3. The CDR3 sequence is 14 residues long. Germline loops: CDR1 SGHAT, CDR2 FQNNGV. The chain's CDR3 is CASSSSGRGNTIYF.

This chain uses TRBV20-1 with TRBJ1-2; no DNA is available, so the TRBD1 call from TCRdb remains unchecked. The CDR3 is 15 residues long. Germline CDR1 reads DFQATT; CDR2 reads SNEGSKA (reference sequence). CDR3 amino acids: CSARDPTGALYGYTF.

The rearrangement links TRBV20-1 to TRBJ2-3; TCRdb designates TRBD2, a call that cannot be tested without DNA. Germline-derived CDR1 and CDR2 are DFQATT and SNEGSKA (reference sequence). The CDR3 covers 17 residues. The CDR3 sequence is CSAPGSGKPSNTDTQYF.

The V call is TRBV5-1, the J call TRBJ2-5; the TCRdb call, TRBD2, lacks DNA for checking. The CDR3 has 15 amino acids. The germline V gene encodes CDR1 SGHRS and CDR2 YFSETQ. This CDR3 is CASSFSGSMEETQYF.

This chain links TRBV20-1 with TRBJ1-5; the D call from TCRdb, TRBD1, cannot be confirmed without DNA. CDR1 is DFQATT, CDR2 SNEGSKA, per germline (reference sequence). The CDR3 runs 14 residues. CDR3 protein: CSATTGISNQPQHF.

The chain links TRBV5-6 to TRBJ2-1; TCRdb's assignment of TRBD2 cannot be checked, as there is no DNA. CDR1 is SGHDT, CDR2 YYEEEE, per germline. The CDR3 is 17 amino acids. The CDR3 protein is CASSLVASGLIYNEQFF.

The J gene is TRBJ2-3, the V gene TRBV5-1; TCRdb's D call, TRBD2, is unchecked because there is no DNA. The CDR3 sequence is 20 residues long. Germline V lookup: CDR1 SGHRS, CDR2 YFSETQ. CDR3 residues: CASSFLVGGLLAGNTDTQYF.

V gene TRBV5-1 combines with J gene TRBJ2-5; TCRdb returns TRBD2, unconfirmable since there is no DNA. From germline, CDR1 is SGHRS and CDR2 YFSETQ. This CDR3 is built from 17 residues. The CDR3 sequence is CASSLAGTSGMSETQYF.

The chain combines TRBV6-2 or TRBV6-3 with TRBJ2-1; TCRdb's assignment of TRBD2 cannot be checked, as there is no DNA. The CDR3 is made up of 14 amino acids. Germline lookup yields CDR1 MNHEY and CDR2 SVGEGT. This chain's CDR3 is CASTGTSAYNEQFF.

This chain links TRBV11-2 with TRBJ1-1; TCRdb reports TRBD1, a call that lacks DNA to check it against. The CDR3 contains 16 residues. Germline-derived CDR1 and CDR2 are SGHAT and FQNNGV. CDR3 in amino acids: CASSPDRGWGNTEAFF.

The chain joins TRBV7-2 to TRBJ2-3. The germline CDR1 and CDR2 sequences are SGHTA and FQGNSA. This CDR3 is built from 12 residues. The CDR3 region is CASSFGPNTQYF.

V and J are TRBV11-2 and TRBJ1-2. CDR1 and CDR2 (germline): SGHAT, FQNNGV. The CDR3 runs to 12 residues. The CDR3 protein is CASSPDRTGYTF.

This chain joins TRBV14 and TRBJ1-1. This CDR3 spans 15 amino acids. The germline gives CDR1 SGHDN, CDR2 FVKESK. The CDR3 reads CASSQDGWAGGPAFF.

The CDR3 is CASSLGTGSNEQFF. V is TRBV12-3 or TRBV12-4 and J is TRBJ2-1; there is no DNA to check the TCRdb D call of TRBD1. The CDR3 runs 14 residues.

The V gene is TRBV20-1, the J gene TRBJ1-2; TCRdb lists TRBD1, though no DNA is available to test this call. The CDR3 extends over 12 amino acids. Germline V gives CDR1 DFQATT, CDR2 SNEGSKA (reference sequence). The chain's CDR3 is CSARAGFGGYTF.

The chain is built from TRBV10-3 and TRBJ2-1; TCRdb calls TRBD2, which cannot be checked without DNA. Germline lookup yields CDR1 ENHRY and CDR2 SYGVKD. The CDR3 covers 16 residues. The CDR3: CATRRASGSPYNEQFF.

This chain links TRBV10-3 with TRBJ1-1; lacking DNA, the TRBD1 call made by TCRdb goes unchecked. The CDR3 sequence is 13 residues long. Germline V gene sequence: CDR1 ENHRY, CDR2 SYGVKD. The CDR3 here is CAIITKGGTEAFF.